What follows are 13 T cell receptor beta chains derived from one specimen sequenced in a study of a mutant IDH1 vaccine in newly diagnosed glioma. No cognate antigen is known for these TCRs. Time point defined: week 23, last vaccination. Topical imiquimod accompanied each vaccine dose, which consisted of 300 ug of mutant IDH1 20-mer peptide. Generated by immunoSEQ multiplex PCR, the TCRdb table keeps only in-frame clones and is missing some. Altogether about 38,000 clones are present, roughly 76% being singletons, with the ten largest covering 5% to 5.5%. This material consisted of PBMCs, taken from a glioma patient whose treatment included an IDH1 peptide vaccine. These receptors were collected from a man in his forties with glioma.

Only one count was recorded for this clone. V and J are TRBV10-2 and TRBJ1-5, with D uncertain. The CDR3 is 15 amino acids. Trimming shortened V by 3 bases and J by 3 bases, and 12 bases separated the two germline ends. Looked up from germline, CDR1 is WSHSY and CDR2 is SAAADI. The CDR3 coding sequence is TGCGCCAGCAGTGACTGGGCAGGTTACAATCAGCCCCAGCATTTT. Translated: CASSDWAGYNQPQHF.

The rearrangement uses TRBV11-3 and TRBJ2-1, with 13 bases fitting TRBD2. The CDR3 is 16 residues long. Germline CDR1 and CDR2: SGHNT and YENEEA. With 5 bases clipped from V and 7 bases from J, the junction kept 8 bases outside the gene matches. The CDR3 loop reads CASSPAGTSGTNEQFF. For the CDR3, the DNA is TGTGCCAGCAGCCCCGCCGGGACTAGCGGGACGAATGAGCAGTTCTTC.

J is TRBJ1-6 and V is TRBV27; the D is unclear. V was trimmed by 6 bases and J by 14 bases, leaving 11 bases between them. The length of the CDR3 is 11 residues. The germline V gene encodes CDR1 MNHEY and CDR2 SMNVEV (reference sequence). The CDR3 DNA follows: TGTGCCAGCAGATCACAGCAGTCCCTCCACTTT. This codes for CASRSQQSLHF.

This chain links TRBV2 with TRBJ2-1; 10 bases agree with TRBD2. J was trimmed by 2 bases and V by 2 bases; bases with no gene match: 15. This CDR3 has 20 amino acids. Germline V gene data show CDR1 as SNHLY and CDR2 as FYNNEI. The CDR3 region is CASSERPTASGGPTYNEQFF. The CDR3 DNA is TGTGCCAGCAGTGAACGCCCCACGGCTAGCGGGGGTCCTACCTACAATGAGCAGTTCTTC.

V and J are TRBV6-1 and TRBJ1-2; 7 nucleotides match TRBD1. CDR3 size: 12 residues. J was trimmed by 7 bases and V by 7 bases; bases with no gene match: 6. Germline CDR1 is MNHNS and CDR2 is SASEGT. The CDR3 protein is CASNEGAGGYTF. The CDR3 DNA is TGTGCCAGCAATGAGGGGGCTGGTGGCTACACCTTC.

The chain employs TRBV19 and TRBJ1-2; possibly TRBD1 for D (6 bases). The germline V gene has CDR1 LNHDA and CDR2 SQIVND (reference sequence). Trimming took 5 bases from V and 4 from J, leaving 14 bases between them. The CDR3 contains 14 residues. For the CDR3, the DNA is TGTGCCAGTAGTTCAACAGGGAAGGTCTATGGCTACACCTTC. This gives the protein CASSSTGKVYGYTF.

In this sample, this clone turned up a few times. The CDR3 DNA reads TGTGCCAGCAGTTTGGGGGTTAGCAATCAGCCCCAGCATTTT. This sequence encodes CASSLGVSNQPQHF. This sequence joins TRBV28 and TRBJ1-5; possible D gene TRBD1, 5 bases. The CDR3 totals 14 residues. Germline V CDR1 and CDR2: MDHEN, SYDVKM. Trimming left V 3 bases short and J 0 bases short, with 6 bases between.

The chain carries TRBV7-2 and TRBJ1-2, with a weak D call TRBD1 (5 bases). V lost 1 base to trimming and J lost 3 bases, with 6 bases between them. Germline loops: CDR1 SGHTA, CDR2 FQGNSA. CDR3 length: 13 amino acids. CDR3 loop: CASSLGGYYGYTF. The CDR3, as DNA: TGTGCCAGCAGCTTAGGGGGGTACTATGGCTACACCTTC.

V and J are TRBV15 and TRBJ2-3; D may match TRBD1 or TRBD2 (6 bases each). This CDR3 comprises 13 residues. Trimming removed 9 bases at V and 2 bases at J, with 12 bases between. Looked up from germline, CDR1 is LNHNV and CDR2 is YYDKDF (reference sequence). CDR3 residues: CATKRGVTDTQYF. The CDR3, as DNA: TGTGCCACTAAGAGGGGGGTCACAGATACGCAGTATTTT.

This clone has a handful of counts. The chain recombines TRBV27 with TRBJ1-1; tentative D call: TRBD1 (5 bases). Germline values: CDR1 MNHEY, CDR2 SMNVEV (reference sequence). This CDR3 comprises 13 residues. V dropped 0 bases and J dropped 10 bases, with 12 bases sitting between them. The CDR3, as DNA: TGTGCCAGCAGTTTATCATCAGGGCTAGTAGCTTTCTTT. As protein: CASSLSSGLVAFF.

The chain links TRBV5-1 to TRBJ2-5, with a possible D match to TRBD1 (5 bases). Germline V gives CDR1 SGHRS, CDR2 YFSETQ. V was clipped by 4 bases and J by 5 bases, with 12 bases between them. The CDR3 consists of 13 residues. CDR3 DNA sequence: TGCGCCAGCAGCCCCACAGGTTCCGAGACCCAGTACTTC. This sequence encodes CASSPTGSETQYF.

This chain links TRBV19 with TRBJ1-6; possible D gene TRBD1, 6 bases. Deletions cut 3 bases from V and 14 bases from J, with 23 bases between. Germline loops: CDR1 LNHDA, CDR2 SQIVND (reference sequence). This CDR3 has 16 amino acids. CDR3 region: CASSILGQLSAGALHF. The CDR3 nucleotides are TGTGCCAGTAGTATTCTTGGACAGCTCAGTGCGGGTGCCCTCCACTTT.

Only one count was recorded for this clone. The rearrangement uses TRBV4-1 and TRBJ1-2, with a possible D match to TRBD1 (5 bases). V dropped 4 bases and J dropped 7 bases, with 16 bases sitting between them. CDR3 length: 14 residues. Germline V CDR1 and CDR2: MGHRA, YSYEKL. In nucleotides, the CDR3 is TGCGCCAGCAGCCTTCCTCATGCCGGGGCTGGCTACACCTTC. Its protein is CASSLPHAGAGYTF.